The present entry profiles one T cell receptor (beta chain) with its context. The sample originates from a study of blood T cell repertoires in COVID-19. Study context: Cohort 3 donors counted as recovered after two negative PCRs, clearance, or resolved symptoms. PBMCs, B-cell-depleted T cells, or T cells were the source of the cDNA or gDNA that made up the material.

Participants, about 18 to 90 years old, spanned some 23 US areas. Clinical history as reported by participants underpinned cohort assignment. Trimming took off 4 bases at V and 1 base at J, with 13 bases between the two ends. Germline V gene data show CDR1 as SGHNT and CDR2 as YYREEE (reference sequence). The CDR3 totals 15 residues. Method: immunoSEQ multiplex PCR; TCRdb's copy keeps in-frame clones and lacks some. The repertoire has about 170,000 clones, about 80% of them found once; the top ten carry around 19%. This TCR was recovered from a woman between 70 and 85 years old in a cohort exposed to, infected with or recovered from COVID-19 (not recorded which). The chain has TRBV5-4 and TRBJ2-3; D is perhaps TRBD1 (5 bases). Sequencing input: PBMCs or T cells enriched from blood (not recorded which). The CDR3 is CASSRRQQGTDTQYF. In nucleotides, the CDR3 is TGTGCCAGCAGCCGACGCCAACAGGGCACAGATACGCAGTATTTT.